The clone carrying this T cell receptor (beta chain) was seen a few times. Its antigen remains unidentified. The sample comes from a study of T-cell reconstitution after alpha-beta-depleted transplantation in children. Study-wide results and limits: Several hundred expanded graft clones reportedly supplied alpha-beta T cells about two months after transplant.

Unique molecular identifiers were incorporated when the TCRbeta library was constructed. In TCRdb, the PCR reads were re-called with MiXCR into one record per CDR3 protein. The sample has fewer than 550,000 distinct CDR3 sequences, 11% seen once. Sequences were derived from PBMCs, mostly from graft donor cells, sampled 180 days after TCRalphabeta/CD19-depleted stem cell transplant. The receptor was isolated from a female patient aged 2-9 years who had a stem cell transplant for aplastic anemia, so the T cells may come from the graft donor.

The chain's CDR3 is CASSLSRGGGYGYTF. CDR3 in DNA: TGTGCCAGCAGTTTATCGAGGGGGGGCGGCTATGGCTACACCTTC. The chain uses TRBV27 and TRBJ1-2, with D maybe TRBD1 (6 bases). V lost 0 bases, J lost 4 bases, and 12 bases lay in between. Germline values: CDR1 MNHEY, CDR2 SMNVEV (reference sequence). This CDR3 is 15 amino acids long.